The rows below give T cell receptor beta chains drawn from one sample of a study of blood T cell repertoires in COVID-19. Profiling relied on immunoSEQ multiplex PCR, and the TCRdb table lists in-frame clones only, not all of them. The table records 200,000 or so clones, 84% of them present only once. Sequencing input: peripheral blood. These receptors were collected from an older woman with active or convalescent COVID-19. CDR3s include the opening cysteine and the closing phenylalanine or tryptophan. D genes are given only for firm matches. Clone size appears in some rows only: once, few, many, or a class for an expanded clone.

abundance	v_gene	j_gene	d_gene	CDR3nt	CDR3aa
.	TRBV19	TRBJ1-5	.	TGTGCCAGTAGTATAGGCGGGACGGGTAATCAGCCCCAGCATTTT	CASSIGGTGNQPQHF
.	TRBV25-1	TRBJ2-7	.	TGTGCCAGCAGTGAATCCCGGACAGCGGCGAGGGGCGAGCAGTACTTC	CASSESRTAARGEQYF
.	TRBV29-1	TRBJ2-7	.	TGCAGCGTTGTGTCGGGTTCTTGGTACGAGCAGTACTTC	CSVVSGSWYEQYF
.	TRBV9	TRBJ1-2	.	TGTGCCAGCAGCGGGGACACCTTCTATGGCTACACCTTC	CASSGDTFYGYTF
.	TRBV5-5	TRBJ1-2	.	TGTGCCAGCAGCTTGGGTTCAAACTATGGCTACACCTTC	CASSLGSNYGYTF
.	TRBV11-1	TRBJ1-2	.	TGTGCCAGCAGCACACCTTCAGGGTATGGCTACACCTTC	CASSTPSGYGYTF
once	TRBV19	TRBJ2-1	TRBD2	TGTGCCAGTAGTAGCGGACTAGCGGGAGTTCAGAGTGAGCAGTTCTTC	CASSSGLAGVQSEQFF
few	TRBV5-4	TRBJ1-6	.	TGTGCCAGCAGCTTGGGGACAGCCTCACCCCTCCACTTT	CASSLGTASPLHF
.	TRBV4-1	TRBJ1-2	.	TGCGCCAGCAGCCAGGCTAGAAACTATGGCTACACCTTC	CASSQARNYGYTF
few	TRBV7-7	TRBJ1-4	TRBD1	TGTGCTAGCAGCTCCGGGACAGGGGGCGGAAAACTGTTTTTT	CASSSGTGGGKLFF
.	TRBV6-5	TRBJ2-1	.	TGTGCCAGCAGTTCGGGTGGCTCCTACAATGAGCAGTTCTTC	CASSSGGSYNEQFF
once	TRBV11-3	TRBJ1-1	TRBD1	TGTGCCAGCAGCTTAAGACAGGGGGGTCGGGCTTTCTTT	CASSLRQGGRAFF
.	TRBV15	TRBJ2-5	.	TGTGCCACCAGCAGAGAAGGAGTGGGAACGGGAGAAGAGACCCAGTACTTC	CATSREGVGTGEETQYF
.	TRBV20-1	TRBJ2-3	.	TGCAGTGGTTCGAGAGATACGCAGTATTTT	CSGSRDTQYF
.	TRBV11-3	TRBJ2-2	.	TGTGCCAGCAGCTCCCCAAACACCGGGGAGCTGTTTTTT	CASSSPNTGELFF
.	TRBV14	TRBJ2-3	.	TGTGCCAGCAGCCAAGATGGGGCTAGCACAGATACGCAGTATTTT	CASSQDGASTDTQYF
.	TRBV28	TRBJ2-1	.	TGTGCCAGCAGTTTAGTTCCTAGCTCCTACAATGAGCAGTTCTTC	CASSLVPSSYNEQFF
few	TRBV29-1	TRBJ1-5	TRBD1	TGCAGCGCCCGGGACAGCCATCAGCCCCAGCATTTT	CSARDSHQPQHF
few	TRBV12-5	TRBJ2-1	.	TGTGCTAGTGCTATTGGGGGGTACAATGAGCAGTTCTTC	CASAIGGYNEQFF
.	TRBV9	TRBJ1-5	.	TGTGCCAGCAGCGTAGATGAGAGAGGTCCCAAGGTTAGCAATCAGCCCCAGCATTTT	CASSVDERGPKVSNQPQHF
once	TRBV2	TRBJ1-5	TRBD1	TGTGCCAGCAGCGCGGGACAGGGGAATGGGCAGCCCCAGCATTTT	CASSAGQGNGQPQHF
.	TRBV12-2	TRBJ1-1	.	TGTGCAAGTCGCTGCCGGACAGCGAACACTGAAGCTTTCTTT	CASRCRTANTEAFF
.	TRBV11-2	TRBJ1-1	.	TGTGCCAGCAGCTCCTCCGCGGGGAGCACTGAAGCTTTCTTT	CASSSSAGSTEAFF
.	TRBV5-1	TRBJ2-3	.	TGCGCCAGCAGCCCGCAAGCCACAGATACGCAGTATTTT	CASSPQATDTQYF
.	TRBV11-2	TRBJ2-3	TRBD1	TGTGCCAGCAGCTCTAGTCGGACAGGGAGGACAGATACGCAGTATTTT	CASSSSRTGRTDTQYF
.	TRBV3-1/TRBV3-2	TRBJ2-5	.	TGTGCCAGCAGCCAAGATCCGGGGTCGGGGGAGACCCAGTACTTC	CASSQDPGSGETQYF
.	TRBV19	TRBJ2-3	TRBD1	TGTGCCACCAGACTCCGGGACAGGGGTTCGGATACGCAGTATTTT	CATRLRDRGSDTQYF
few	TRBV5-1	TRBJ2-1	.	TGCGCCAGCAGCTTGTCGGGGGAACGACACAATGAGCAGTTCTTC	CASSLSGERHNEQFF
.	TRBV28	TRBJ1-3	TRBD1	TGTGCCAGCAGTTTTCGGGGAACAGGGGGCCAGGGGGCTGGAAACACCATATATTTT	CASSFRGTGGQGAGNTIYF
.	TRBV19	TRBJ2-7	TRBD2	TGTGCCAGTAGTATCGCGGGACTAGCGGGCCACGAGCAGTACTTC	CASSIAGLAGHEQYF
.	TRBV12-3/TRBV12-4	TRBJ2-3	TRBD2	TGTGCTTCCACTAGCGGGAGATCAGATACGCAGTATTTT	CASTSGRSDTQYF
.	TRBV27	TRBJ2-5	TRBD2	TGTGCCAGCAGCGGACTAGACCCTAAAGAGACCCAGTACTTC	CASSGLDPKETQYF
once	TRBV28	TRBJ2-3	TRBD2	TGTGCCAGCAGTTTATCCTCGGCGGGCGGGGGGACGCAGTATTTT	CASSLSSAGGGTQYF
.	TRBV2	TRBJ2-5	TRBD2	TGTGCCAGCAGCCCGAACGGGAGGAGGCAAGAGACCCAGTACTTC	CASSPNGRRQETQYF
.	TRBV19	TRBJ1-2	.	TGTGCCAGTAGTATTAAGCAGGGCCTTCGGTATGGCTACACCTTC	CASSIKQGLRYGYTF
once	TRBV24-1	TRBJ2-3	.	TGTGCCACCAGTGACCCCGACAGGAGTAGCTCCCCAGATACGCAGTATTTT	CATSDPDRSSSPDTQYF
.	TRBV5-1	TRBJ2-7	.	TGCGCCAGCGGCCCGGGAGACCTCTACGAGCAGTACTTC	CASGPGDLYEQYF
.	TRBV7-8	TRBJ2-1	.	TGTGCCAGCAGCGTAACAGGATCCTACAATGAGCAGTTCTTC	CASSVTGSYNEQFF
.	TRBV5-1	TRBJ1-2	.	TGCGCCAGCAGCCTTGACAGGTTTAGTGGCTACACCTTC	CASSLDRFSGYTF